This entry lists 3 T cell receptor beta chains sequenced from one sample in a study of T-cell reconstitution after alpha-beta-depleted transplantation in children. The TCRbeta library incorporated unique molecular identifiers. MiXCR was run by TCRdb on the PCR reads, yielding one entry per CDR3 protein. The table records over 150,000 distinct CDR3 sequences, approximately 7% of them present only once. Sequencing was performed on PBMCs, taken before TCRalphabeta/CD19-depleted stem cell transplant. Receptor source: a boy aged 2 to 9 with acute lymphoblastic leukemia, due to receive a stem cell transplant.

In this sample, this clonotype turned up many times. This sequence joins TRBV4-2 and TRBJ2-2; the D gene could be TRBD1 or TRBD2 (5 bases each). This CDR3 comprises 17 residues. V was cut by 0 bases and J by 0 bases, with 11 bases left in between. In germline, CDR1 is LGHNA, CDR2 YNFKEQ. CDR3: CASSQEPRGANTGELFF. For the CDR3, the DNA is TGTGCCAGCAGCCAAGAGCCGAGGGGCGCGAACACCGGGGAGCTGTTTTTT.

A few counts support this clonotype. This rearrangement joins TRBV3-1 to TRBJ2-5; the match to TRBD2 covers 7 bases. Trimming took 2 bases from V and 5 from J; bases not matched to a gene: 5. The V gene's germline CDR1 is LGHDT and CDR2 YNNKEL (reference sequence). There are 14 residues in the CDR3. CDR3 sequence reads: CASSQYGGGETQYF. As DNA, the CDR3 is TGTGCCAGCAGCCAATACGGGGGAGGGGAGACCCAGTACTTC.

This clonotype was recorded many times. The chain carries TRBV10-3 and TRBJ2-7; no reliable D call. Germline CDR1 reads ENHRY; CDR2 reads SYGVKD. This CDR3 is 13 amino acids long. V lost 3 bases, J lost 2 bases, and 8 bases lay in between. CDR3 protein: CAISDRTTYEQYF. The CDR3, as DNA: TGTGCCATCAGTGACAGGACCACCTACGAGCAGTACTTC.